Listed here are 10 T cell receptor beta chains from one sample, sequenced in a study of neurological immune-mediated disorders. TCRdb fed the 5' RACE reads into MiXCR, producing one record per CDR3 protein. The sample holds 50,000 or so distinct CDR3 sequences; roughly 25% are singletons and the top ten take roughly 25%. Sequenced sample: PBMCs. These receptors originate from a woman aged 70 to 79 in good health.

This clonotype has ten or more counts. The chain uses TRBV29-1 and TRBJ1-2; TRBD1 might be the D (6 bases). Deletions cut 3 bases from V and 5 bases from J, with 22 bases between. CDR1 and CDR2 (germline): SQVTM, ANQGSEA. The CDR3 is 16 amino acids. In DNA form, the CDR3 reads TGCAGCGTTGATGGGGGCCCTACTCCTGGGTTATATGGCTACACCTTC. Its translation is CSVDGGPTPGLYGYTF.

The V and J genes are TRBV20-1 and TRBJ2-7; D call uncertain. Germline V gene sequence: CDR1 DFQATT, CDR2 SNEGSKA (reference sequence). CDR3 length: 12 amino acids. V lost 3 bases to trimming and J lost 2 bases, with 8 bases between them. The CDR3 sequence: CSARGSAYEQYF. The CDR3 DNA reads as TGCAGTGCTAGGGGTTCAGCCTACGAGCAGTACTTC.

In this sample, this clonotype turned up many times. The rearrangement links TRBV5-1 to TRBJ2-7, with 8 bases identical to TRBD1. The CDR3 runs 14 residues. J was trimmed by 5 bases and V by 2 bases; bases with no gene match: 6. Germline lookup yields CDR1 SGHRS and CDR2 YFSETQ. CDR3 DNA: TGCGCCAGCAGCTTCCCGGACAGGGTACACGAGCAGTACTTC. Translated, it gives CASSFPDRVHEQYF.

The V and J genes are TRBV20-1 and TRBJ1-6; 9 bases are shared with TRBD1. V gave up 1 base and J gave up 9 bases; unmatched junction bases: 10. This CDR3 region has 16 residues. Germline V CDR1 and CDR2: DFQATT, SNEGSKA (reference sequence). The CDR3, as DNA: TGCAGTGCTAGAGGGGACAGGGAGTTTCAGGGTTCACCCCTCCACTTT. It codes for CSARGDREFQGSPLHF.

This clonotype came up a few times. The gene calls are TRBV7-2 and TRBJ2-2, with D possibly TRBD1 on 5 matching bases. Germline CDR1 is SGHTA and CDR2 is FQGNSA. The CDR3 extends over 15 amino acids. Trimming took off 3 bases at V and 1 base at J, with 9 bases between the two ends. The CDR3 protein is CASSLRDRNTGELFF. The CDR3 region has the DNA TGTGCCAGCAGCTTGCGCGACAGGAACACCGGGGAGCTGTTTTTT.

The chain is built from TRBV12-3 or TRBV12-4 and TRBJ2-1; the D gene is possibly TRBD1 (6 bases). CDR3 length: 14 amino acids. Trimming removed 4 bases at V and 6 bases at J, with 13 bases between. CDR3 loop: CASSSYRDANEQFF. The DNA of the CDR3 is TGTGCCAGCAGTTCCTACAGGGATGCCAATGAGCAGTTCTTC.

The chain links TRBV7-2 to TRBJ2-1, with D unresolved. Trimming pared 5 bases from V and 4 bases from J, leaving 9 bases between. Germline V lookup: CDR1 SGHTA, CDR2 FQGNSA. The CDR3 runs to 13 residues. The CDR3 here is CASSTTPYNEQFF. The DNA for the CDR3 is TGTGCCAGCAGCACGACCCCTTACAATGAGCAGTTCTTC.

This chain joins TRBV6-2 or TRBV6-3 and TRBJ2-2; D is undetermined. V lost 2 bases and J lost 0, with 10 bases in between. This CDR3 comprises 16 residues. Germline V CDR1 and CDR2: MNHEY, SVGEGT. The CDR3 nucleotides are TGTGCCAGCAGTTACAGGCACGGCACGAACACCGGGGAGCTGTTTTTT. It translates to CASSYRHGTNTGELFF.

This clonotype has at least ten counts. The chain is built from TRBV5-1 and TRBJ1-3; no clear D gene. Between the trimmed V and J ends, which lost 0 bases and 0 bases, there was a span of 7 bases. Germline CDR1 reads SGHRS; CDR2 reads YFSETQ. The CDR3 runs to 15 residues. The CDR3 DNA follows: TGCGCCAGCAGCTTGGGGTCGGACTCTGGAAACACCATATATTTT. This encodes CASSLGSDSGNTIYF. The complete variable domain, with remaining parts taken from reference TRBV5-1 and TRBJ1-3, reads KAGVTQTPRYLIKTRGQQVTLSCSPISGHRSVSWYQQTPGQGLQFLFEYFSETQRNKGNFPGRFSGRQFSNSRSEMNVSTLELGDSALYLCASSLGSDSGNTIYFGEGSWLTVV.

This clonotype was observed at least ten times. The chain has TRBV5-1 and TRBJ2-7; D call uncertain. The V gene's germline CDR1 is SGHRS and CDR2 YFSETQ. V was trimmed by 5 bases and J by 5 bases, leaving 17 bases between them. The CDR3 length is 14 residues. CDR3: CASRQSGNWDEQYF. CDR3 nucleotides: TGCGCCAGCAGACAATCCGGTAACTGGGACGAGCAGTACTTC.